One and the same sample provided the 8 T cell receptor beta chains below, sequenced in a study of cytomegalovirus exposure and HLA in healthy donors. PCR primers comprised 60 Vbeta and 13 Jbeta primers. The method was immunoSEQ multiplex PCR; TCRdb's version includes in-frame clones alone and lacks a portion of them. The sample consists of about 150,000 clones, 79% of them appearing once. The sample comprised PBMCs. The receptors here all came from a man in his fifties or sixties in good health and CMV-seropositive.

The chain couples TRBV28 to TRBJ2-1; D not resolved. Germline V gives CDR1 MDHEN, CDR2 SYDVKM. V gave up 2 bases and J gave up 0 bases, with 5 bases separating them. The CDR3 runs 14 residues. The CDR3 DNA is TGTGCCAGCAGTTTACGGAGCTCCTACAATGAGCAGTTCTTC. Amino acids: CASSLRSSYNEQFF. Complete variable domain (other parts from reference TRBV28 and TRBJ2-1): DVKVTQSSRYLVKRTGEKVFLECVQDMDHENMFWYRQDPGLGLRLIYFSYDVKMKEKGDIPEGYSVSREKKERFSLILESASTNQTSMYLCASSLRSSYNEQFFGPGTRLTVL.

The genes are TRBV7-2 and TRBJ2-5, with a weak D call TRBD1 (6 bases). Per the germline V gene, CDR1 is SGHTA and CDR2 is FQGNSA. The CDR3 is made up of 15 amino acids. V lost 2 bases to trimming and J lost 5 bases, with 15 bases between them. DNA for the CDR3: TGTGCCAGCAGCTTACAGATCAGGGGTGGGGAGACCCAGTACTTC. This encodes CASSLQIRGGETQYF.

The V gene is TRBV7-9, the J gene TRBJ2-2; 15 nucleotides align to TRBD2. V lost 5 bases to trimming and J lost 6 bases; unmatched junction nucleotides: 4. The germline V gene encodes CDR1 SEHNR and CDR2 FQNEAQ (reference sequence). The CDR3 covers 16 residues. Written as DNA, the CDR3 is TGTGCCAGCAGCACCTGGACTAGCGGGAGGGCCGGGGAGCTGTTTTTT. Translation: CASSTWTSGRAGELFF.

This chain joins TRBV2 and TRBJ1-5; D remains unclear. Germline V lookup: CDR1 SNHLY, CDR2 FYNNEI. The CDR3 length is 13 residues. The V and J ends lost 3 bases and 0 bases respectively, with 3 bases between them. In DNA, the CDR3 is TGTGCCAGCAGTGACGTTAGCAATCAGCCCCAGCATTTT. Translated, it gives CASSDVSNQPQHF.

In DNA form, the CDR3 reads TGTGCCAGCAGTGGGGACAGGGGTGACTATGAGCAGTTCTTC. This codes for CASSGDRGDYEQFF. The rearrangement joins TRBV2 to TRBJ2-1; the match to TRBD1 covers 10 bases. V lost 4 bases, J lost 8 bases, and 5 bases stayed unmatched. Germline-derived CDR1 and CDR2 are SNHLY and FYNNEI. This CDR3 is built from 14 residues.

The rearrangement joins TRBV10-1 to TRBJ2-7; 7 nucleotides match TRBD1. The CDR3 runs 14 residues. CDR1 and CDR2 (germline): WNHNN, SYGVQD (reference sequence). V trimming: 0 bases; J trimming: 5 bases; junction bases outside the gene matches: 4. The CDR3 bases are TGCGCCAGCAGTGAGTCGACAGGGCCCCACGAGCAGTACTTC. It encodes CASSESTGPHEQYF.

This chain connects TRBV27 to TRBJ1-1; D is ambiguous. CDR3 length: 14 residues. With 1 base removed from V and 2 bases from J, the gap between germline ends came to 8 bases. In germline, CDR1 is MNHEY, CDR2 SMNVEV (reference sequence). The chain's CDR3 is CASSLWGENTEAFF. The DNA for the CDR3 is TGTGCCAGCAGTTTATGGGGAGAAAACACTGAAGCTTTCTTT.

The V call is TRBV7-6, the J call TRBJ2-1; D uncertain. Trimming shortened V by 1 base and J by 3 bases, and 4 bases separated the two germline ends. Germline CDR1 and CDR2: SGHVS and FNYEAQ. The CDR3 is made up of 13 amino acids. The CDR3 DNA reads as TGTGCCAGCAGCTTAGTCGGCTACAATGAGCAGTTCTTC. Residues: CASSLVGYNEQFF. The whole variable domain, remainder taken from reference TRBV7-6 and TRBJ2-1, is GAGVSQSPRYKVTKRGQDVALRCDPISGHVSLYWYRQALGQGPEFLTYFNYEAQQDKSGLPNDRFSAERPEGSISTLTIQRTEQRDSAMYRCASSLVGYNEQFFGPGTRLTVL.